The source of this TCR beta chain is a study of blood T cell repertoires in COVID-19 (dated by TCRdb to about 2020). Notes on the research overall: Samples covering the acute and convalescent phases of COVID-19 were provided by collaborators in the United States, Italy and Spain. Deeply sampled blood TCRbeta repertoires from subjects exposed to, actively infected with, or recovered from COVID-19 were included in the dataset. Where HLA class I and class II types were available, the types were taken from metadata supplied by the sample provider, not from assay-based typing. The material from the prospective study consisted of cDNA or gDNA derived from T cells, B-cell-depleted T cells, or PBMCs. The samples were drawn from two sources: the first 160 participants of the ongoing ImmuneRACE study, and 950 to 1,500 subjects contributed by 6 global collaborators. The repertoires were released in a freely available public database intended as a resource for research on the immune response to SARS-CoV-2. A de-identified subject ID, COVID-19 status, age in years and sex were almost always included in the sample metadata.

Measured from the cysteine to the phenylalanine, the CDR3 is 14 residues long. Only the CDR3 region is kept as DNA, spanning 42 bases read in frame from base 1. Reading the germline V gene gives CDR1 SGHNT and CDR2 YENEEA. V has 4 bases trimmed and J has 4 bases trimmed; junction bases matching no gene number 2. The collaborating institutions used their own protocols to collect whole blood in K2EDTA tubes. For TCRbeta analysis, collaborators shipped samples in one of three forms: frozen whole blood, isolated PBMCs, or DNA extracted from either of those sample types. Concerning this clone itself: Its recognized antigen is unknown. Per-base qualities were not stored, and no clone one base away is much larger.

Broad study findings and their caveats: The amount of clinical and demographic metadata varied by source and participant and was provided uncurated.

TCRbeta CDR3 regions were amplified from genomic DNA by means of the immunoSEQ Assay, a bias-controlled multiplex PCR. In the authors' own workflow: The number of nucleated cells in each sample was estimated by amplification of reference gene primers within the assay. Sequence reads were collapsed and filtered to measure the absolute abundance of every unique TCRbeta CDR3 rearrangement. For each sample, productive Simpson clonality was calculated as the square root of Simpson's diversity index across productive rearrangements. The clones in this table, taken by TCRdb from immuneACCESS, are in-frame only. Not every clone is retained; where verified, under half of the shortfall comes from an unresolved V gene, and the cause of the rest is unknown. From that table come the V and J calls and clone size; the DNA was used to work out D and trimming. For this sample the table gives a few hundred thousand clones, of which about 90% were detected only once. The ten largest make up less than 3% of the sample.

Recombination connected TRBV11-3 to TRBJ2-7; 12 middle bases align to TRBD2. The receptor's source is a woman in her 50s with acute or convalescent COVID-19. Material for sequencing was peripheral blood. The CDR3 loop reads CASSSGLAGYEQYF. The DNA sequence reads TGTGCCAGCAGCTCTGGACTAGCGGGGTACGAGCAGTACTTC.